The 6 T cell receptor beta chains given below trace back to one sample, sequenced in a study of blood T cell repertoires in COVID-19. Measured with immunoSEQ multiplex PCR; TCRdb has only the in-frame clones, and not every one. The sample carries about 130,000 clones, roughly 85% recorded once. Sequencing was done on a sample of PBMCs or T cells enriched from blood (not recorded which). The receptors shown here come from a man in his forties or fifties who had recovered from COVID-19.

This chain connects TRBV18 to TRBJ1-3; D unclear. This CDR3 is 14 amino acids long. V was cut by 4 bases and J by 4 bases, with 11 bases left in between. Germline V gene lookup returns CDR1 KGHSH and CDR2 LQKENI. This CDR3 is CASSHPGDGNTIYF. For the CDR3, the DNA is TGTGCCAGCTCACACCCGGGAGACGGAAACACCATATATTTT.

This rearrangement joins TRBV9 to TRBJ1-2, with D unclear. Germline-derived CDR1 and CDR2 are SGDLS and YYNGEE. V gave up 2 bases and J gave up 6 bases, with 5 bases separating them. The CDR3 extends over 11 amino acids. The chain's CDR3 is CASSVRNGYTF. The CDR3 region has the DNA TGTGCCAGCAGCGTCAGGAATGGCTACACCTTC.

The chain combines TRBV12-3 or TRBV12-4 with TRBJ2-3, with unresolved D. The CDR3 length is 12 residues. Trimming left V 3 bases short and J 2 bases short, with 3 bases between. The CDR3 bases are TGTGCCAGCAGTTTCAACACAGATACGCAGTATTTT. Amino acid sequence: CASSFNTDTQYF.

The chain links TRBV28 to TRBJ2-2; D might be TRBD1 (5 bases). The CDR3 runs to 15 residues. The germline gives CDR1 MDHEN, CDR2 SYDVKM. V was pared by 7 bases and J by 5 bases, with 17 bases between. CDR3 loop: CASTRGSILTGELFF. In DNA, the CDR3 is TGTGCCAGCACTAGGGGCTCTATATTAACCGGGGAGCTGTTTTTT.

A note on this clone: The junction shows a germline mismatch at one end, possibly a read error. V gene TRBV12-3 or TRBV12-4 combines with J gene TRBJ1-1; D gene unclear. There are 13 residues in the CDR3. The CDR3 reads CASSLGDRRLILF. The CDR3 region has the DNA TGTGCCAGCAGTTTGGGCGATCGGAGGCTAATCCTCTTT.

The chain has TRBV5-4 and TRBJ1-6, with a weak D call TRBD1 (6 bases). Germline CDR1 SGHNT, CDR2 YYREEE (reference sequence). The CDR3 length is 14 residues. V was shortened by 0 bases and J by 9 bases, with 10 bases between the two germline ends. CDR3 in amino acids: CASSLDGGRSPLHF. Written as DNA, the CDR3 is TGTGCCAGCAGCTTGGACGGGGGGCGTTCACCCCTCCACTTT.